The present TCR beta chain was sequenced within a study of cytomegalovirus exposure and HLA in healthy donors. Study-wide context: Among over 300 genotyped donors, around 80% fell in the Caucasian-associated ancestry cluster.

The CDR3 spans 16 residues. Trimming at V came to 4 bases and at J to 4 bases, leaving 6 bases not matched to a gene. Per germline, CDR1 LGHNA and CDR2 YNFKEQ. Study-wide results and caveats: Later, an analysis found that common viral pathogens appeared to be linked with several of the most significant clusters.

Comments on this clone: Its antigen is still unknown.

13 Jbeta primers and 60 Vbeta primers were used for the PCR. This table comes from immunoSEQ multiplex PCR, and its TCRdb copy is limited to in-frame clones, with some not included. The profile shows tens of thousands of clones, more than 65% of them singletons. What was sequenced was PBMCs. This TCR derives from a girl aged 2-10 years in good health and CMV-seropositive. This chain links TRBV4-2 with TRBJ2-1; 11 bases align to TRBD2. CDR3 in DNA: TGTGCCAGCAGCCGGCCGGGACTAGCGGAATACAATGAGCAGTTCTTC. Its translation is CASSRPGLAEYNEQFF.